This T cell receptor beta chain was captured in a study of T cell clones after liver transplantation. This table comes from immunoSEQ multiplex PCR, and its TCRdb copy is limited to in-frame clones, with some not included. This table has some 59,000 clones, about 70% appearing once. This CDR3 spans 14 amino acids. Germline CDR1 reads SNHLY; CDR2 reads FYNNEI. Trimming removed 4 bases from V and 4 bases from J; junction bases left unmatched: 3. Material: CD4+ T cells from blood, obtained at the 22-month timepoint. The clonotype originates from a human patient who received a liver transplant. Some T cells may be graft donor cells. The chain couples TRBV2 to TRBJ2-1; 8 bases line up with TRBD1. In nucleotides, the CDR3 is TGTGCCAGCAGTGCTAGGACAGGGTACAATGAGCAGTTCTTC. This encodes CASSARTGYNEQFF.